The clone carrying this T cell receptor (beta chain) was seen a few times. The data originate from a study of early T cells in non-severe SARS-CoV-2 infection. MiXCR, run by TCRdb on the 5' RACE reads, gives a single entry per CDR3 protein. The sample has 50,000 to 65,000 distinct CDR3 sequences; approximately 9% are singletons. The CDR3 runs to 13 residues. Germline assignment: CDR1 SGHTA and CDR2 FQGTGA. The V end was cut by 6 bases, the J end by 8 bases, with 14 bases between. This TCR was recovered from an adult who was a healthcare worker with PCR-confirmed SARS-CoV-2 infection or an uninfected control (not recorded which). This chain connects TRBV7-3 to TRBJ2-1; D is undetermined. The sample comprised whole blood. The chain's CDR3 is CASSVRSADEQFF. CDR3 coding DNA: TGTGCCAGCAGTGTGAGGAGTGCTGATGAGCAGTTCTTC.